The clone carrying this T cell receptor (beta chain) was seen only once. What it binds is not known. This sample was taken from a study of neurological immune-mediated disorders. Findings and limits, study-wide: Multiple sclerosis patients had less TCR clonal expansion than even healthy controls, unlike HTLV-1-associated myelopathy. The repertoires of 18 of 34 multiple sclerosis patients fell into one related-CDR3 cluster (a possible signature) under phylogenetic grouping.

Unsorted libraries came from 2 million PBMCs stored at -80 °C. 5'RACE with 10-nucleotide random UMIs produced the cDNA. TCRdb used MiXCR to reprocess the 5' RACE reads, holding one entry per CDR3 protein. The repertoire holds about 74,000 distinct CDR3 sequences, with 4% to 6% as singletons. The CDR3 has 13 amino acids. V dropped 6 bases and J dropped 6 bases, with 15 bases sitting between them. The germline gives CDR1 SGHVS, CDR2 FNYEAQ. The TCR was taken from a man between 18 and 35 years old with multiple sclerosis. The rearrangement uses TRBV7-6 and TRBJ2-7; TRBD1 is a possible D gene (6 bases). The source material was PBMCs. The chain's CDR3 is CASRSTGTTEQYF. DNA of the CDR3: TGTGCCAGCAGGTCTACCGGGACAACCGAGCAGTACTTC.